This T cell receptor (beta chain) was retrieved from a study of CD8+CD57+ T cells in acquired aplastic anemia. The overall study: Recorded DNA amounts for sorted CD4+ and CD8+ cells had an average of 3.2 ug. Findings and caveats of the study: Patients had roughly 31 CD8+ CDR3 sequences in common with controls (the shared set).

Genomic DNA served as template for TCR beta VDJ and CDR3 profiling. MiXCR, applied by TCRdb to the reads, yields one record per CDR3 protein. The data contain about half a million distinct CDR3 sequences, approximately 32% of them singletons. A word on this clonotype: Its antigen is currently unknown.

CD8+CD57+ cell expansion had been shown by flow cytometry in patients chosen for sequencing. Severe acquired aplastic anemia was the diagnosis recorded for all patients. Blood samples were obtained from patients who had received no prior therapy. What was sequenced was sorted CD4+, CD8+, or CD8+CD57+ T cells (not recorded which) from PBMCs. The TCR was taken from a human donor with aplastic anemia.

The CDR3 is CASSNQGAPRTEAFF. In DNA form, the CDR3 reads TGTGCCAGTAGTAACCAGGGGGCCCCGCGGACTGAAGCTTTCTTT. The rearrangement links TRBV7-2 to TRBJ1-1, with 8 bases fitting TRBD1. The CDR3 has 15 amino acids. The germline CDR1 and CDR2 sequences are SGHTA and FQGNSA. V was pared by 9 bases and J by 5 bases, with 14 bases of the junction left unmatched.